The 10 T cell receptor beta chains below all came from one sample that was sequenced in a study of T cells in tuberculosis. The table came from immunoSEQ multiplex PCR; TCRdb's copy has only in-frame clones and leaves some out. Of around 10,000 clones listed, approximately 94% are singletons. The sequencing sample was made of PBMCs. The receptors stem from an adult with tuberculosis.

CDR3 region: CASSYSIRDNQPQHF. DNA of the CDR3: TGTGCCAGCAGTTACTCGATACGGGACAATCAGCCCCAGCATTTT. The J gene is TRBJ1-5, the V gene TRBV6-6; D uncertain. The length of the CDR3 is 15 residues. Per the germline V gene, CDR1 is MNHNY and CDR2 is SVGAGI (reference sequence). V was cut by 0 bases and J by 3 bases, with 9 bases left in between.

The rearrangement uses TRBV1 and TRBJ2-2; the table's D call of TRBD1 was not tested on the DNA. TRBV1 has pseudogene status. The CDR3 has 17 residues. The CDR3 spells CTSSQRHDRDDTGELFF. The CDR3 bases are TGCACCAGCAGCCAGAGGCATGACAGGGACGACACCGGGGAGCTGTTTTTT.

The J gene is TRBJ2-5, the V gene TRBV5-4; TRBD1 might be the D (6 bases). Germline V gene lookup returns CDR1 SGHNT and CDR2 YYREEE (reference sequence). This CDR3 has 14 amino acids. Trimming took off 2 bases at V and 1 base at J, with 9 bases between the two ends. The CDR3 DNA reads TGTGCCAGCAGCTTTCGAGGGGGCCAAGAGACCCAGTACTTC. This gives the protein CASSFRGGQETQYF. The full variable domain, in which reference TRBV5-4 and TRBJ2-5 provide the parts outside the CDR3, is ETGVTQSPTHLIKTRGQQVTLRCSSQSGHNTVSWYQQALGQGPQFIFQYYREEENGRGNFPPRFSGLQFPNYSSELNVNALELDDSALYLCASSFRGGQETQYFGPGTRLLVL.

J is TRBJ2-3 and V is TRBV6-5; D remains unclear. Germline values: CDR1 MNHEY, CDR2 SVGAGI. Trimming left V 6 bases short and J 3 bases short, with 10 bases between. CDR3 length: 13 amino acids. The CDR3 spells CASSRGRTDTQYF. As DNA, the CDR3 is TGTGCCAGCAGCAGAGGCAGAACAGATACGCAGTATTTT.

This clone was counted a few times. The V call is TRBV13, the J call TRBJ2-7; 8 nucleotides agree with TRBD1. The CDR3 sequence is 14 residues long. The junction had 13 bases not matched to a gene; V was cut back by 10 bases and J by 5 bases. Germline assignment: CDR1 PRHDT and CDR2 FYEKMQ (reference sequence). CDR3 protein: CAIPRTGNLHEQYF. CDR3 DNA: TGTGCCATTCCACGGACAGGGAACCTCCACGAGCAGTACTTC.

V gene TRBV7-9 combines with J gene TRBJ1-2, with D hard to call. CDR1 SEHNR and CDR2 FQNEAQ come from the germline V gene (reference sequence). The CDR3 runs 13 residues. Trimming took 7 bases from V and 2 from J, leaving 11 bases between them. CDR3 sequence (DNA): TGTGCCAGCACTGAAGCCGGGAACTATGGCTACACCTTC. This translates into CASTEAGNYGYTF.

This clone was detected only once. The chain combines TRBV4-1 with TRBJ1-2; TRBD1 matches at 8 bases. In germline, CDR1 is MGHRA, CDR2 YSYEKL. V was clipped by 4 bases and J by 8 bases; unmatched bases: 18. CDR3 size: 17 residues. The CDR3 spells CASSREVVGTGVIGYTF. The CDR3 nucleotides read TGCGCCAGCAGCCGCGAGGTAGTAGGGACAGGAGTCATCGGCTACACCTTC.

The rearrangement joins TRBV19 to TRBJ2-7; D may be TRBD2 (5 bases). From germline, CDR1 is LNHDA and CDR2 SQIVND (reference sequence). The V and J ends lost 1 base and 4 bases respectively, with 11 bases between them. The CDR3 has 14 amino acids. In DNA form, the CDR3 reads TGTGCCAGTAGTATAGCCTTGGACTGGTACGAGCAGTACTTC. It encodes CASSIALDWYEQYF.

V gene TRBV5-1 combines with J gene TRBJ2-1, with D unresolved. The V gene lost 0 bases and the J gene lost 0 bases, with 7 bases spanning the gap. The CDR3 loop spans 15 amino acids. The germline CDR1 and CDR2 sequences are SGHRS and YFSETQ. The CDR3 spells CASSLVQNSYNEQFF. CDR3 nucleotides: TGCGCCAGCAGCTTGGTTCAGAACTCCTACAATGAGCAGTTCTTC.

The V gene is TRBV2, the J gene TRBJ1-6; D remains ambiguous. CDR1 is SNHLY and CDR2 is FYNNEI in the germline V gene. Trimming shortened V by 2 bases and J by 8 bases, and 16 bases separated the two germline ends. The CDR3 runs 16 residues. This CDR3 is CASSEYKYPDHSPLHF. The CDR3 DNA reads TGTGCCAGCAGTGAATATAAGTACCCAGATCATTCACCCCTCCACTTT.